This T cell receptor beta chain was retrieved from a study of T cells after yellow fever vaccination (dated by TCRdb to between 2018 and 2020). About the study as a whole: Libraries from fractions with low cell numbers were prepared with the SMART-Seq v4 Ultra Low Input RNA kit. Blood was collected at multiple timepoints before and after primary and secondary immunization, and bulk PBMC replicates and cell subsets were isolated. Bulk TCR alpha and beta repertoires were sequenced longitudinally to track T-cell clones before and after primary and booster YFV17D yellow fever vaccination. The cohort comprised two healthy male donors, one aged 18 to 29 and one aged 30 to 40 years. Summary of the overall study and its limitations: Most clones expanded after primary vaccination were re-detected after the booster (about 95% of CD4 and around 88% of CD8), suggesting broad memory maintenance. Only two donors were included in the study, so the extent to which the findings can be generalized is limited. Because abundant contaminating clonotypes from the bulk population could be contained in FACS-sorted repertoires, computational filtering was required. A small share of clonotypes occurred in both CD4 and CD8 compartments, likely arising from convergent recombination. The secondary T-cell response was weaker than the primary response but faster, peaking on day 5 instead of day 15.

This clonotype was recorded a few times. Its antigen target is currently unknown. Base qualities are not recorded, but no much larger clone differs from it by a single base. Taken with the paper, the label for treatment or condition translates to: live attenuated yellow fever vaccine strain. At every blood-draw timepoint, two biological replicates of bulk PBMCs were collected. A standard Ficoll-Paque protocol was used to isolate PBMCs from peripheral blood. TriZol was used to extract RNA from bulk PBMCs, CD4 and CD8 fractions, and dextramer-positive and dextramer-negative fractions. The CDR3 spans 16 residues, from the cysteine through the phenylalanine. This entry keeps only the CDR3 DNA: 48 bases, framed from base 1. Trimming removed 4 bases from V and 4 bases from J; the gene matches leave 7 bases unexplained. TCR cDNA was synthesized by 5'RACE template switching, through which a universal primer site and unique molecular identifiers were introduced. cDNA synthesis was primed from both the TCR alpha and TCR beta constant segments. Libraries were amplified in two PCR steps, with sample barcodes and sequencing adapters added in the second step. Libraries were sequenced on Illumina HiSeq 2500 (2x100 bp) or NovaSeq (2x150 bp). The original methods were these. MIGEC was used to demultiplex reads and collapse the reads into UMI consensus sequences, and MiXCR was used for V(D)J alignment. Using edgeR on replicate PBMC samples, clonotypes were called vaccine-responding if FDR was below 0.01 and the log2 fold change was above 5 up to day 15. Each bulk clonotype received a CD4 or CD8 identity based on whether the sequenced CD4 or CD8 repertoire contained that clonotype at higher abundance. TCRdb reran the public reads through fastp at Q25 and MiXCR, keeping productive beta chains. Each entry merges the rows of one CDR3 protein and shows their most common DNA and genes. The V and J calls here are based on TCRdb, not the publication. The sample contains a few hundred thousand distinct CDR3 sequences, about a sixth of them found a single time. Of the sample, around 15% is held by the ten largest clones.

The source was PBMCs, collected 5 days after the first yellow fever vaccination. The clonotype comes from a young man who received the YFV17D yellow fever vaccine. The V gene is TRBV12-3 or TRBV12-4 and the J gene is TRBJ2-1; TRBD1 aligns with 10 central bases. The sequence in DNA is TGTGCCAGCAGTTGGTTTAGGGACAGGGGTTACAATGAGCAGTTCTTC. This is translated as CASSWFRDRGYNEQFF.